These 29 T cell receptor beta chains were sequenced from one sample in a study of OX40 agonist ivuxolimab in advanced cancers. Library construction relied on the immunoSEQ multiplex PCR assay. TCRdb holds this immuneACCESS table with in-frame rearrangements only. Some clones are missing; in checked studies, unresolved V genes explain under half, and the rest has no known cause. Recorded for this sample are 40,000 to 55,000 clones; about 90% of them occurred a single time. About 3.2% of the sample is held by the ten biggest clonotypes. The sequencing used CD4+ or CD8+ T cells sorted from blood, collected in a trial of the OX40 agonist ivuxolimab. These receptors all come from an adult with an advanced solid tumor such as melanoma, head and neck, liver or kidney cancer.

This clone is labeled as medium-sized (0.01 to 0.1%). The chain is built from TRBV5-4 and TRBJ2-5, with D possibly being TRBD1 (6 bases). V was shortened by 0 bases and J by 1 base, with 16 bases between the two germline ends. CDR1 and CDR2 from the germline V gene are SGHNT and YYREEE (reference sequence). CDR3 size: 17 residues. CDR3 coding DNA: TGTGCCAGCAGCTTGGGCTCCGGGACACGAAGCCAAGAGACCCAGTACTTC. It codes for CASSLGSGTRSQETQYF.

The chain has TRBV28 and TRBJ2-2, with D perhaps assigned TRBD1 or TRBD2 (5 bases each). The CDR3 loop spans 17 amino acids. The ends were cut back, 7 bases at V and 7 bases at J, with 25 bases in the middle. CDR1 and CDR2 (germline): MDHEN, SYDVKM. As DNA, the CDR3 is TGTGCCAGCAAACACGACTATAGCCTCCGGGGCATCGGGGAGCTGTTTTTT. Its protein product is CASKHDYSLRGIGELFF.

The chain employs TRBV19 and TRBJ2-3, with D possibly matching TRBD1 (6 bases). CDR3 length: 16 amino acids. Germline V lookup: CDR1 LNHDA, CDR2 SQIVND (reference sequence). The ends were cut back, 6 bases at V and 2 bases at J, with 18 bases in the middle. Here the CDR3 DNA reads TGTGCCAGTAGACGAACAGGGAGTTGGGACACAGATACGCAGTATTTT. Protein sequence: CASRRTGSWDTDTQYF.

The V and J genes are TRBV7-3 and TRBJ2-1; D unclear. The germline gives CDR1 SGHTA, CDR2 FQGTGA. The V and J ends lost 1 base and 7 bases respectively, with 8 bases between them. The CDR3 totals 13 residues. As DNA, the CDR3 is TGTGCCAGCAGCTTAATCAGGACGAATGAGCAGTTCTTC. Amino acids: CASSLIRTNEQFF.

The CDR3 sequence: CASSRKEPLLDSGANVLTF. For the CDR3, the DNA is TGTGCCAGCAGCCGAAAGGAGCCCCTACTGGACTCTGGGGCCAACGTCCTGACTTTC. J is TRBJ2-6 and V is TRBV7-2; no firm D call. Trimming left V 5 bases short and J 0 bases short, with 20 bases between. Germline V gives CDR1 SGHTA, CDR2 FQGNSA. The CDR3 is made up of 19 amino acids.

The chain couples TRBV28 to TRBJ1-1, with D possibly TRBD1 on 6 matching bases. The V and J ends lost 2 bases and 8 bases respectively, with 12 bases between them. This CDR3 contains 13 residues. Germline V gene data show CDR1 as MDHEN and CDR2 as SYDVKM. The CDR3 loop reads CASSLGGGGEAFF. For the CDR3, the DNA is TGTGCCAGCAGTTTAGGAGGGGGTGGGGAAGCTTTCTTT.

The genes are TRBV4-1 and TRBJ2-5, with no clear D. Germline V gene data show CDR1 as MGHRA and CDR2 as YSYEKL. Deletions cut 0 bases from V and 5 bases from J, with 13 bases between. CDR3 length equals 15 residues. CDR3 sequence: CASSQEDHPGETQYF. DNA of the CDR3: TGCGCCAGCAGCCAAGAAGACCACCCCGGGGAGACCCAGTACTTC.

V is TRBV19 and J is TRBJ1-5; TRBD1 matches 8 bases. V was clipped by 5 bases and J by 6 bases; unmatched bases: 9. Germline V CDR1 and CDR2: LNHDA, SQIVND (reference sequence). This CDR3 comprises 15 residues. The CDR3 DNA reads TGTGCCAGTAGTGCAACAGGGGGGTCTGGTCAGCCCCAGCATTTT. This codes for CASSATGGSGQPQHF.

The chain carries TRBV7-9 and TRBJ2-5; D uncertain. The V gene's germline CDR1 is SEHNR and CDR2 FQNEAQ (reference sequence). CDR3 length equals 15 residues. Trimming took off 2 bases at V and 3 bases at J, with 13 bases between the two ends. CDR3 region: CASSLFLWTEETQYF. The CDR3 nucleotides are TGTGCCAGCAGCTTATTCCTATGGACGGAAGAGACCCAGTACTTC.

CDR3 amino acids: CASKNRDSPYNEQFF. CDR3 bases: TGTGCCAGCAAAAACCGGGACAGCCCCTACAATGAGCAGTTCTTC. The chain couples TRBV6-5 to TRBJ2-1, with TRBD1 identical over 7 bases. CDR3 length: 15 residues. CDR1 is MNHEY, CDR2 SVGAGI, per germline. Trimming cost V 7 bases and J 2 bases; bases outside gene matches: 8.

The chain uses TRBV19 and TRBJ2-5, with TRBD1 identical over 10 bases. Germline V gene data show CDR1 as LNHDA and CDR2 as SQIVND (reference sequence). With V trimmed by 4 bases and J by 5 bases, 4 bases remained unmatched. This CDR3 spans 14 amino acids. The CDR3 is CASSTTGGLETQYF. In DNA form, the CDR3 reads TGTGCCAGTAGTACGACAGGGGGCTTGGAGACCCAGTACTTC.

The rearrangement uses TRBV14 and TRBJ1-1; possibly TRBD1 for D (6 bases). Germline values: CDR1 SGHDN, CDR2 FVKESK. This CDR3 contains 15 residues. With 4 bases removed from V and 0 bases from J, the gap between germline ends came to 12 bases. The CDR3 spells CASSPGQLMNTEAFF. The CDR3 nucleotides read TGTGCCAGCAGCCCAGGACAGCTCATGAACACTGAAGCTTTCTTT.

CDR3 sequence: CASTGGGTSGELFF. CDR3 in DNA: TGTGCCAGCACCGGTGGAGGGACGTCCGGGGAGCTGTTTTTT. The rearrangement uses TRBV2 and TRBJ2-2; D perhaps matches TRBD2 (6 bases). V lost 7 bases, J lost 6 bases, and 15 bases lay in between. The CDR3 extends over 14 amino acids. CDR1 SNHLY and CDR2 FYNNEI come from the germline V gene. Complete variable domain (other parts from reference TRBV2 and TRBJ2-2): EPEVTQTPSHQVTQMGQEVILRCVPISNHLYFYWYRQILGQKVEFLVSFYNNEISEKSEIFDDQFSVERPDGSNFTLKIRSTKLEDSAMYFCASTGGGTSGELFFGEGSRLTVL.

This clone was detected only once. The V call is TRBV9, the J call TRBJ2-1, with TRBD1 as a possible D gene (5 bases). Trimming left V 4 bases short and J 2 bases short, with 10 bases between. The CDR3 length is 14 residues. Germline assignment: CDR1 SGDLS and CDR2 YYNGEE. CDR3 protein: CASSIDSTYNEQFF. In nucleotides, the CDR3 is TGTGCCAGCAGCATTGACAGCACCTACAATGAGCAGTTCTTC.

The rearrangement joins TRBV6-5 to TRBJ2-3, with D possibly TRBD2 on 5 matching bases. This CDR3 has 13 residues. Germline CDR1 MNHEY, CDR2 SVGAGI. V was pared by 6 bases and J by 5 bases, with 12 bases between. CDR3 amino acids: CASRSPRGDTQYF. CDR3 sequence (DNA): TGTGCCAGCAGGTCCCCCCGGGGAGATACGCAGTATTTT.

This clone has more than one count but fewer than ten. The chain links TRBV9 to TRBJ1-4; D is undetermined. CDR1 SGDLS and CDR2 YYNGEE come from the germline V gene. Trimming left V 4 bases short and J 2 bases short, with 12 bases between. CDR3 length: 15 amino acids. The CDR3 reads CASSPRPATNEKLFF. Here the CDR3 DNA reads TGTGCCAGCAGCCCTCGCCCAGCCACTAATGAAAAACTGTTTTTT.

The gene calls are TRBV14 and TRBJ2-1, with 10 bases lining up with TRBD2. This CDR3 is built from 17 residues. CDR1 is SGHDN and CDR2 is FVKESK in the germline V gene. V dropped 5 bases and J dropped 8; count of bases not matched to a gene: 15. The CDR3 spells CASSSGNLAGVEHEQFF. The CDR3 DNA reads TGTGCCAGCAGCTCCGGGAATCTAGCGGGAGTAGAGCATGAGCAGTTCTTC.

This chain connects TRBV6-5 to TRBJ1-2; a weak D match, TRBD1 (6 bases). CDR3 size: 14 residues. Between the trimmed V and J ends, which lost 5 bases and 5 bases, there was a span of 15 bases. Per the germline V gene, CDR1 is MNHEY and CDR2 is SVGAGI. The CDR3 is CASSRTARQYGYTF. The DNA for the CDR3 is TGTGCCAGCAGTCGGACAGCACGTCAGTATGGCTACACCTTC.

CDR3 protein: CAWGGGYGYTF. DNA of the CDR3: TGTGCCTGGGGGGGAGGCTATGGCTACACCTTC. The chain links TRBV30 to TRBJ1-2; TRBD1 might be the D (5 bases). Trimming removed 5 bases from V and 4 bases from J, with 8 bases in between. CDR3 length equals 11 residues. CDR1 is GTSNPN, CDR2 SVGIG, per germline (reference sequence).

This sequence joins TRBV18 and TRBJ1-5, with a weak D call TRBD1 (5 bases). The CDR3 has 13 residues. Germline V gives CDR1 KGHSH, CDR2 LQKENI. V lost 6 bases and J 4 bases, leaving 10 bases between the germline ends. The CDR3 here is CASSPGANQPQHF. Written as DNA, the CDR3 is TGTGCCAGCTCCCCCGGGGCGAATCAGCCCCAGCATTTT.

The rearrangement links TRBV19 to TRBJ2-3; 12 bases align to TRBD2. The CDR3 has 15 amino acids. Unmatched junction bases numbered 8, after V lost 7 bases and J lost 6 bases. Looked up from germline, CDR1 is LNHDA and CDR2 is SQIVND (reference sequence). The DNA of the CDR3 is TGTGCCAGTACCAGGACTAGCGGGGTCACGGATACGCAGTATTTT. Protein: CASTRTSGVTDTQYF. The full variable domain, its missing parts supplied by reference TRBV19 and TRBJ2-3, is DGGITQSPKYLFRKEGQNVTLSCEQNLNHDAMYWYRQDPGQGLRLIYYSQIVNDFQKGDIAEGYSVSREKKESFPLTVTSAQKNPTAFYLCASTRTSGVTDTQYFGPGTRLTVL.

The rearrangement joins TRBV7-3 to TRBJ1-3; D remains unclear. Germline V lookup: CDR1 SGHTA, CDR2 FQGTGA. This CDR3 has 13 residues. V lost 1 base and J lost 1, with 2 bases in between. Here the CDR3 reads CASSLNSGNTIYF. The CDR3, as DNA: TGTGCCAGCAGCTTAAATTCTGGAAACACCATATATTTT.

The CDR3 DNA is TGTGCCAGCAGCTGGACAGGGATCAACAATGAGCAGTTCTTC. It translates to CASSWTGINNEQFF. V usage is TRBV7-9 and J usage is TRBJ2-1; 8 positions match TRBD1. This CDR3 is 14 amino acids long. J gave up 5 bases and V 4 bases, and 4 bases lay outside the gene matches. The germline V gene has CDR1 SEHNR and CDR2 FQNEAQ (reference sequence).

The gene calls are TRBV7-9 and TRBJ2-7; 11 bases agree with TRBD2. The CDR3 is 14 amino acids. The trim removed 5 bases at V and 5 bases at J, leaving 5 bases unmatched. Germline V gives CDR1 SEHNR, CDR2 FQNEAQ (reference sequence). The CDR3 DNA follows: TGTGCCAGCAGCCCTGTGACTAGCGGGAACGAGCAGTACTTC. Its translation is CASSPVTSGNEQYF. Full variable domain (outside the CDR3, taken from reference TRBV7-9 and TRBJ2-7): DTGVSQNPRHKITKRGQNVTFRCDPISEHNRLYWYRQTLGQGPEFLTYFQNEAQLEKSRLLSDRFSAERPKGSFSTLEIQRTEQGDSAMYLCASSPVTSGNEQYFGPGTRLTVT.

This chain connects TRBV5-5 to TRBJ2-5; tentative D call: TRBD2 (6 bases). The CDR3 length is 16 residues. V gave up 4 bases and J gave up 5 bases, with 21 bases separating them. CDR1 is SGHKS, CDR2 YYEKEE, per germline (reference sequence). The CDR3 sequence is CASSITLGTGGETQYF. The CDR3 DNA is TGTGCCAGCAGCATCACCCTCGGGACTGGAGGGGAGACCCAGTACTTC.

The rearrangement uses TRBV15 and TRBJ2-7; tentatively, D is TRBD1 (6 bases). Looked up from germline, CDR1 is LNHNV and CDR2 is YYDKDF (reference sequence). The CDR3 contains 16 residues. With 0 bases removed from V and 3 bases from J, the gap between germline ends came to 15 bases. The CDR3 bases are TGTGCCACCAGCAGAGATCACGGCAGGGGTAACTACGAGCAGTACTTC. It specifies CATSRDHGRGNYEQYF.

The chain couples TRBV7-3 to TRBJ2-5; D might be TRBD2 (6 bases). The CDR3 loop spans 15 amino acids. Germline V lookup: CDR1 SGHTA, CDR2 FQGTGA. V was shortened by 5 bases and J by 2 bases, with 15 bases between the two germline ends. CDR3 sequence reads: CASSLVAGSQETQYF. CDR3 DNA: TGTGCCAGCAGCCTAGTTGCGGGGTCACAAGAGACCCAGTACTTC.

The chain employs TRBV11-2 and TRBJ2-3; D unclear. The CDR3 sequence is 13 residues long. V was cut by 4 bases and J by 2 bases, with 7 bases left in between. Germline CDR1 is SGHAT and CDR2 is FQNNGV. CDR3 region: CASSWFDTDTQYF. DNA of the CDR3: TGTGCCAGCAGCTGGTTCGACACAGATACGCAGTATTTT. The whole variable domain, remainder taken from reference TRBV11-2 and TRBJ2-3, is EAGVAQSPRYKIIEKRQSVAFWCNPISGHATLYWYQQILGQGPKLLIQFQNNGVVDDSQLPKDRFSAERLKGVDSTLKIQPAKLEDSAVYLCASSWFDTDTQYFGPGTRLTVL.

This clone was recorded once. CDR3 region: CASKRQGASGNTIYF. The CDR3 nucleotides are TGTGCCAGCAAAAGACAGGGGGCGTCAGGAAACACCATATATTTT. The chain uses TRBV6-5 and TRBJ1-3, with 10 bases identical to TRBD1. The CDR3 has 15 residues. Germline values: CDR1 MNHEY, CDR2 SVGAGI. Losses at the gene ends were 7 bases for V and 4 bases for J; bases not matched to a gene: 7.